One and the same sample provided the 31 T cell receptor beta chains below, sequenced in a study of CD8+ T cells in alopecia areata. RNA, once extracted, was reverse transcribed into cDNA for use as the sequencing template. The assay was immunoSEQ multiplex PCR, and TCRdb's table has in-frame clones only and misses some. The repertoire holds about 220,000 clones, with 50% to 70% as singletons. Treatment reported: oral pan-JAK inhibitor, 5-10 mg twice daily. The sequences come from CD4+ T cells sorted from blood, collected at week 4, from a patient treated with tofacitinib. Receptors were obtained from a human donor with alopecia areata.

The CDR3 DNA reads as TGTGCCTGGAGCTTGGGGCACGAGGGCGCTGAAGCTTTCTTT. It encodes CAWSLGHEGAEAFF. The rearrangement uses TRBV30 and TRBJ1-1; TRBD1 is a possible D gene (5 bases). The CDR3 has 14 residues. CDR1 is GTSNPN, CDR2 SVGIG, per germline (reference sequence). Between the trimmed V and J ends, which lost 3 bases and 6 bases, there was a span of 17 bases.

In this sample, this clone turned up many times. V usage is TRBV5-1 and J usage is TRBJ2-7, with D perhaps matching TRBD1 (6 bases). Germline lookup yields CDR1 SGHRS and CDR2 YFSETQ. This CDR3 spans 15 amino acids. V dropped 0 bases and J dropped 5 bases, with 15 bases sitting between them. CDR3 residues: CASSLDQGSNDEQYF. CDR3 coding DNA: TGCGCCAGCAGCTTGGACCAGGGGAGTAACGACGAGCAGTACTTC. The whole variable domain, filled in from reference TRBV5-1 and TRBJ2-7, reads KAGVTQTPRYLIKTRGQQVTLSCSPISGHRSVSWYQQTPGQGLQFLFEYFSETQRNKGNFPGRFSGRQFSNSRSEMNVSTLELGDSALYLCASSLDQGSNDEQYFGPGTRLTVT.

This chain uses TRBV29-1 with TRBJ2-3, with 11 bases lining up with TRBD2. Germline loops: CDR1 SQVTM, CDR2 ANQGSEA. The CDR3 totals 13 residues. V was pared by 2 bases and J by 6 bases, with 1 base of the junction left unmatched. The CDR3 sequence: CSVERLAGDTQYF. CDR3 coding DNA: TGCAGCGTTGAAAGACTAGCGGGGGATACGCAGTATTTT.

In its sample, this clone was seen a few times. The chain links TRBV29-1 to TRBJ2-5; D not resolved. The CDR3 runs to 12 residues. CDR1 is SQVTM and CDR2 is ANQGSEA in the germline V gene. Trimming pared 4 bases from V and 1 base from J, leaving 7 bases between. The CDR3 loop reads CSVGTPQETQYF. Here the CDR3 DNA reads TGCAGCGTTGGGACGCCCCAAGAGACCCAGTACTTC.

The J gene is TRBJ1-1, the V gene TRBV4-3; TRBD1 might be the D (6 bases). This CDR3 region has 12 residues. Germline V gene lookup returns CDR1 LGHNA and CDR2 YSLEER. V was cut by 2 bases and J by 5 bases, with 6 bases left in between. The CDR3 spells CASSQRGTEAFF. Written as DNA, the CDR3 is TGCGCCAGCAGCCAAAGGGGGACTGAAGCTTTCTTT.

V is TRBV20-1 and J is TRBJ2-1, with D hard to call. Between the trimmed V and J ends, which lost 3 bases and 10 bases, there was a span of 10 bases. Germline CDR1 DFQATT, CDR2 SNEGSKA (reference sequence). There are 11 residues in the CDR3. The CDR3 DNA is TGCAGTGCTAGCCCCCGCGGCGAGCAGTTCTTC. Translating gives CSASPRGEQFF.

This clone appeared many times. The rearrangement joins TRBV5-1 to TRBJ2-2; no definite D call. This CDR3 has 12 amino acids. The germline V gene has CDR1 SGHRS and CDR2 YFSETQ. V lost 2 bases and J 6 bases, leaving 5 bases between the germline ends. This CDR3 reads CASSFISGELFF. The CDR3 nucleotides read TGCGCCAGCAGCTTTATCTCCGGGGAGCTGTTTTTT.

This clone has more than one count but fewer than ten. CDR3 DNA: TGCAGCGTTGCTCGCACAGGGGAGGGGCAGTACTTC. Amino acids: CSVARTGEGQYF. The chain uses TRBV29-1 and TRBJ2-7; D possibly uses TRBD1 or TRBD2 (7 bases each). Trimming pared 4 bases from V and 9 bases from J, leaving 16 bases between. The CDR3 contains 12 residues. Looked up from germline, CDR1 is SQVTM and CDR2 is ANQGSEA.

This clone was picked up a small number of times. The J gene is TRBJ1-2, the V gene TRBV29-1, with TRBD1 identical over 7 bases. This CDR3 is 14 amino acids long. Losses at the gene ends were 7 bases for V and 4 bases for J; bases not matched to a gene: 12. Germline values: CDR1 SQVTM, CDR2 ANQGSEA. CDR3 nucleotides: TGCAGCGCTCCGAATGACAGGGCTCCCTATGGCTACACCTTC. Translation: CSAPNDRAPYGYTF.

The chain is built from TRBV2 and TRBJ2-2, with a tentative D call TRBD2 (5 bases). Trimming removed 11 bases at V and 6 bases at J, with 7 bases between. Germline CDR1 reads SNHLY; CDR2 reads FYNNEI. The CDR3 sequence is 10 residues long. The CDR3 nucleotides read TGTGCCGGAGGCGCCGGGGAGCTGTTTTTT. Translated: CAGGAGELFF.

The chain is built from TRBV29-1 and TRBJ2-7, with D hard to call. Trimming took 7 bases from V and 5 from J, leaving 15 bases between them. The CDR3 covers 12 residues. The V gene's germline CDR1 is SQVTM and CDR2 ANQGSEA. Here the CDR3 DNA reads TGCAGCGCCGAGAATCTAGGAAACGAGCAGTACTTC. Its protein is CSAENLGNEQYF.

The chain employs TRBV2 and TRBJ1-2, with no clear D. There are 12 residues in the CDR3. CDR1 and CDR2 from the germline V gene are SNHLY and FYNNEI. Trimming removed 7 bases at V and 7 bases at J, with 13 bases between. The CDR3 reads CASKGGSLGYTF. The CDR3 region has the DNA TGTGCCAGCAAGGGCGGGTCCCTTGGCTACACCTTC.

This clone has a handful of counts. This chain joins TRBV10-3 and TRBJ1-2, with D uncertain. Germline V CDR1 and CDR2: ENHRY, SYGVKD. Trimming took off 6 bases at V and 8 bases at J, with 16 bases between the two ends. This CDR3 is built from 13 residues. The chain's CDR3 is CAIREHPSRGYTF. The CDR3 DNA is TGTGCCATCAGGGAACACCCAAGTAGGGGCTACACCTTC.

This clone was detected only a few times. The chain uses TRBV5-1 and TRBJ1-2; D is perhaps TRBD1 (5 bases). Germline CDR1 and CDR2: SGHRS and YFSETQ. V was clipped by 4 bases and J by 6 bases, with 16 bases between them. The CDR3 has 14 amino acids. CDR3 loop: CASSPRRGEDGYTF. Here the CDR3 DNA reads TGCGCCAGCAGCCCCCGCAGAGGGGAAGATGGCTACACCTTC. Complete variable domain (other parts from reference TRBV5-1 and TRBJ1-2): KAGVTQTPRYLIKTRGQQVTLSCSPISGHRSVSWYQQTPGQGLQFLFEYFSETQRNKGNFPGRFSGRQFSNSRSEMNVSTLELGDSALYLCASSPRRGEDGYTFGSGTRLTVV.

V and J are TRBV7-6 and TRBJ2-5; D tentatively reads TRBD1 or TRBD2 (5 bases each). Deletions cut 1 base from V and 4 bases from J, with 10 bases between. The CDR3 totals 14 residues. In germline, CDR1 is SGHVS, CDR2 FNYEAQ. CDR3 loop: CASSLGGPGETQYF. DNA of the CDR3: TGTGCCAGCAGCTTAGGGGGACCGGGAGAGACCCAGTACTTC.

V usage is TRBV27 and J usage is TRBJ1-6, with unresolved D. Trimming took off 6 bases at V and 10 bases at J, with 10 bases between the two ends. CDR3 length equals 12 residues. Germline lookup yields CDR1 MNHEY and CDR2 SMNVEV (reference sequence). The CDR3 sequence: CASRSQVSPLHF. The CDR3 DNA reads as TGTGCCAGCAGGTCCCAGGTATCACCCCTCCACTTT.

V usage is TRBV5-6 and J usage is TRBJ1-2; D is unresolved. Trimming took off 4 bases at V and 3 bases at J, with 16 bases between the two ends. The germline V gene has CDR1 SGHDT and CDR2 YYEEEE. This CDR3 spans 15 amino acids. The CDR3 nucleotides are TGTGCCAGCAGCCCGGCCGGGCCGGCGGACTATGGCTACACCTTC. It specifies CASSPAGPADYGYTF.

V and J are TRBV25-1 and TRBJ1-1; 8 bases fit TRBD1. The V gene's germline CDR1 is MGHDK and CDR2 SYGVNS. This CDR3 contains 15 residues. V gave up 5 bases and J gave up 5 bases; unmatched junction bases: 10. CDR3 protein: CASSRQGSWGTEAFF. In DNA form, the CDR3 reads TGTGCCAGCAGTCGACAGGGGTCTTGGGGGACTGAAGCTTTCTTT.

The rearrangement uses TRBV6-1 and TRBJ2-4; D is possibly TRBD1 (6 bases). V lost 8 bases and J 3 bases, leaving 17 bases between the germline ends. This CDR3 region has 15 residues. In germline, CDR1 is MNHNS, CDR2 SASEGT. The CDR3 bases are TGTGCCAGCGGAGGAGTTTCAGGGGTCAAAAACATTCAGTACTTC. Amino acid sequence: CASGGVSGVKNIQYF.

The chain links TRBV30 to TRBJ1-5; D gene ambiguous. This CDR3 has 13 residues. V was trimmed by 0 bases and J by 7 bases, leaving 10 bases between them. CDR1 GTSNPN and CDR2 SVGIG come from the germline V gene (reference sequence). CDR3 bases: TGTGCCTGGAGTGTGTGGGGAACGCAGCCCCAGCATTTT. It encodes CAWSVWGTQPQHF.

V gene TRBV27 combines with J gene TRBJ1-2; 8 bases are a match to TRBD1. Germline CDR1 and CDR2: MNHEY and SMNVEV (reference sequence). The CDR3 spans 14 residues. The ends lost 3 bases at V and 6 bases at J; junction bases unmatched: 6. DNA for the CDR3: TGTGCCAGCAGTTTCAGATCAGGGGGCGATGGCTACACCTTC. Protein: CASSFRSGGDGYTF.

This sequence joins TRBV25-1 and TRBJ2-7; D not resolved. CDR1 MGHDK and CDR2 SYGVNS come from the germline V gene. The CDR3 consists of 12 residues. V lost 6 bases to trimming and J lost 3 bases, with 9 bases between them. CDR3 nucleotide sequence: TGTGCCAGCAGCCCAGGCCGCTACGAGCAGTACTTC. Translation gives CASSPGRYEQYF.

CDR3 sequence reads: CASSESGSLKPQHF. The CDR3 DNA follows: TGTGCCAGCAGTGAATCGGGCTCACTGAAGCCCCAGCATTTT. This chain uses TRBV25-1 with TRBJ1-5; D remains unclear. The CDR3 consists of 14 residues. Trimming stripped 1 base from V and 8 bases from J, with 12 bases between. CDR1 and CDR2 (germline): MGHDK, SYGVNS.

The V and J genes are TRBV29-1 and TRBJ2-7; D gene ambiguous. Trimming took 4 bases from V and 0 from J, leaving 10 bases between them. Germline CDR1 reads SQVTM; CDR2 reads ANQGSEA. The CDR3 covers 13 residues. In DNA form, the CDR3 reads TGCAGCGTTGCCACACGAGCCTCCTACGAGCAGTACTTC. This gives the protein CSVATRASYEQYF.

V gene TRBV7-6 combines with J gene TRBJ1-5, with D perhaps TRBD1 (5 bases). The V end was cut by 2 bases, the J end by 6 bases, with 14 bases between. CDR3 length: 15 residues. The V gene's germline CDR1 is SGHVS and CDR2 FNYEAQ. In nucleotides, the CDR3 is TGTGCCAGCAGCTTAATGGCAGGGACGGGTCAGCCCCAGCATTTT. The encoded protein is CASSLMAGTGQPQHF.

The DNA for the CDR3 is TGTGCCTGGAGTGCCCTTGGCTCCTACGAGCAGTACTTC. Protein product: CAWSALGSYEQYF. The chain employs TRBV30 and TRBJ2-7; D remains unclear. Trimming removed 1 base from V and 0 bases from J, with 7 bases in between. The CDR3 runs to 13 residues. CDR1 is GTSNPN, CDR2 SVGIG, per germline (reference sequence). The variable domain in full, with the rest retrieved from reference TRBV30 and TRBJ2-7, is SQTIHQWPATLVQPVGSPLSLECTVEGTSNPNLYWYRQAAGRGLQLLFYSVGIGQISSEVPQNLSASRPQDRQFILSSKKLLLSDSGFYLCAWSALGSYEQYFGPGTRLTVT.

This clone was detected a few times. J is TRBJ2-7 and V is TRBV28; 7 bases are shared with TRBD2. The V and J ends lost 5 bases and 1 base, in that order; junction bases with no gene match: 5. This CDR3 comprises 14 residues. From germline, CDR1 is MDHEN and CDR2 SYDVKM. CDR3 nucleotide sequence: TGTGCCAGCAGTACACCGGGGGGATCCTACGAGCAGTACTTC. Protein sequence: CASSTPGGSYEQYF.

The DNA for the CDR3 is TGCAGCGTACCGCCCAGCGGGGGGTCAGATACGCAGTATTTT. Its protein is CSVPPSGGSDTQYF. V is TRBV29-1 and J is TRBJ2-3; TRBD2 matches 9 bases. CDR1 and CDR2 from the germline V gene are SQVTM and ANQGSEA. J was trimmed by 4 bases and V by 6 bases; bases with no gene match: 8. The CDR3 covers 14 residues.

The chain joins TRBV6-1 to TRBJ1-4; D may be TRBD1 (6 bases). The germline V gene has CDR1 MNHNS and CDR2 SASEGT. The germline V and J ends were trimmed by 6 bases and 3 bases, with 14 bases remaining between them. This CDR3 has 15 amino acids. The CDR3 loop is CASRRTVGANEKLFF. The CDR3 DNA reads TGTGCCAGCAGAAGGACAGTCGGAGCTAATGAAAAACTGTTTTTT.

The chain joins TRBV6-5 to TRBJ2-3; D tentatively reads TRBD1 or TRBD2 (5 bases each). The CDR3 loop spans 13 amino acids. Trimming pared 8 bases from V and 11 bases from J, leaving 20 bases between. Germline V lookup: CDR1 MNHEY, CDR2 SVGAGI. CDR3 sequence: CASQDTGARRQYF. Here the CDR3 DNA reads TGTGCCAGCCAAGATACCGGGGCCCGAAGGCAGTATTTT.

The chain joins TRBV25-1 to TRBJ1-2; the D is unclear. Germline V gives CDR1 MGHDK, CDR2 SYGVNS. The CDR3 has 12 residues. Trimming cost V 3 bases and J 6 bases, with 8 bases left between them. CDR3 sequence: CASSEPWDGYTF. CDR3 coding DNA: TGTGCCAGCAGTGAGCCCTGGGATGGCTACACCTTC.